This TCR beta chain stems from a study of shared clonotypes between healthy human individuals (dated by TCRdb to about 2020). In the study overall: The cohort included three men and two women between 18 and 49 years of age. Each donor's leukapheresis produced roughly between roughly 0.85 and 10 billion PBMCs. For each donor, CD4 naive and CD4 memory were each run on three plates, CD8 naive on two plates, and CD8 memory on one plate. The study deeply sequenced blood TCR repertoires of about 5 healthy adults to estimate repertoire size and the extent of clonotype sharing between individuals. To increase sequencing depth and limit assay-specific biases, TCR repertoire library preparation and sequencing were carried out by different laboratories using diverse techniques.

Overall study results and their limits: Pairwise subsampling led to the expectation that sequencing depth would affect the degree of clonotype sharing among donors. Even with the large sequencing depth, rarefaction of the sorted-subset datasets indicated that sequencing was incomplete. Sampling was limited to blood, and TCR repertoires in tissue likely differ from TCR repertoires in blood. Compared with non-shared clonotypes, the clonotypes found in all four sorted-subset donors had higher generation probabilities. When four donors were compared, the shared fraction of clonotypes was about 5% for naive CD4, over 3% for naive CD8, about 2.5% for memory CD4, and 0.4% for memory CD8. Because the study included only a small number of donors, the genetic and exposure-history diversity represented was limited. Naive subsets generally had larger estimated clonotype richness than memory subsets.

Donors were healthy HIV-negative adults with no recently reported acute infections or vaccinations. Every donor was a Caucasian adult residing in Nashville, Tennessee, USA. CD4+ T cells were enriched by magnetic negative selection; naive cells were then positively selected on CD45RA, and the negative fraction formed the memory subset. Blood was collected by leukapheresis, and PBMCs were isolated by Ficoll-Histopaque density gradient centrifugation and then cryopreserved in liquid nitrogen vapor phase. Analytical flow cytometry was used to check the purity and quantity of each magnetically sorted T cell population. Genomic DNA was isolated from each sorted fraction and quantified by UV absorbance on a Nanodrop 2000c. Concerning this clone: What this receptor recognizes is not known. No much larger clone exists at a distance of one base, and base qualities are not known.

TCR CDR3 regions were amplified from genomic DNA by multiplex PCR using the deep immunoSEQ assay. Genomic DNA extracted from each cell subset was distributed evenly over all wells of several immunoSEQ 96-well plates, and each plate served as one replicate. For sorted subsets, about 200 ng genomic DNA, equal to tens of thousands of T cell genomes, was loaded into each replicate PCR. Purified libraries were quantified with a Qubit 3.0 fluorometer, sized on a Bioanalyzer 2100, and re-quantified with the KAPA Library Quantification kit. Every immunoSEQ 96-well plate was sequenced on a separate single-read 150-cycle Illumina NextSeq 550 flow cell. Under the source paper's analysis protocol: The immunoSEQ output contained only junctional sequences without quality scores, so filtering could not match that applied to full-length reads. Sequences were annotated with PyIR, a Python wrapper for IgBLAST v1.9, using IMGT germline references to assign V/J genes and CDR3. Reads were removed for weak V/J assignments (E-value above 1e-6), missing CDR3, stop codons, out-of-frame junctions, or ambiguous translated residues. A V3J clonotype was defined by an identical inferred V gene, J gene, and CDR3 amino acid sequence. Percentage overlap between repertoires was calculated by dividing the number of shared unique clonotypes by the size of the smaller repertoire. RTK rarefaction, the Chao1 estimator, and Recon v2.1 estimates of unobserved clonotypes were used to assess repertoire richness. OLGA was used to compute generation probabilities for all TCRbeta clonotypes that the gDNA method yielded from a handful of donors. TCRdb holds this immuneACCESS table with in-frame rearrangements only. Some clones are missing; in checked studies, unresolved V genes explain under half, and the rest has no known cause. V and J calls plus clone size are reproduced from that table; the DNA served to infer D and trimming. This sample comprises approximately 1.5 million clones, 95% to 99% of them detected only once. Jointly, the top ten make up 0.45% of the sample.

V is shortened by 5 bases, J by 5 bases, and the region joining them spans 16 bases. Measured from the cysteine to the phenylalanine, the CDR3 is 14 residues long. Only the CDR3 DNA is retained, 42 bases long and in frame from the first base. CDR1 and CDR2, per the germline V gene (reference sequence), are SEHNR and FQNEAQ. The sequenced sample was naive CD4+ T cells sorted from blood. The sample's cell subset or site label is to be understood as: CD45RA+ positively selected. The chain joins TRBV7-9 to TRBJ2-7; the D region possibly corresponds to TRBD1 (6 bases align). This TCR came from a man younger than 40 in good health. This receptor carries the CDR3 CASSTGIMGDEQYF. Read as DNA, the sequence is TGTGCCAGCAGCACAGGGATCATGGGGGACGAGCAGTACTTC.